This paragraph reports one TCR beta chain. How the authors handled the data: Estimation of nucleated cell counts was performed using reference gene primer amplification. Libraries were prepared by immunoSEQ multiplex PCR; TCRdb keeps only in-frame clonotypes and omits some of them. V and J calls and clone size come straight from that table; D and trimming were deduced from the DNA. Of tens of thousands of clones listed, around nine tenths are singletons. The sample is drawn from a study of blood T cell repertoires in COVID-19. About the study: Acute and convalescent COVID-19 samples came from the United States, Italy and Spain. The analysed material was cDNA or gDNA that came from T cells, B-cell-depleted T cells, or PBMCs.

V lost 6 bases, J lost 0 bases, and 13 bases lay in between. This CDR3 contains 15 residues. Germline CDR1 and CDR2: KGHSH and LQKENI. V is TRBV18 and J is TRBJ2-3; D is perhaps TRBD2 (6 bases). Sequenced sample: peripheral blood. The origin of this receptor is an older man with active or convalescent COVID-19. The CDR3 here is CASSGLPHSTDTQYF. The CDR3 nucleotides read TGTGCCAGCTCGGGACTCCCTCATAGCACAGATACGCAGTATTTT.